One TCR beta chain is described in this entry. Its cognate antigen is unknown. Trimming took off 5 bases at V and 7 bases at J, with 3 bases between the two ends. CDR3 length equals 10 residues. Germline CDR1 and CDR2: MDHEN and SYDVKM. Measured with immunoSEQ multiplex PCR; TCRdb has only the in-frame clones, and not every one. Here the sample spans about 69,000 clones, about 80% being singletons. Patients were excluded for autoimmune disease history or systemic immunosuppression. This sample was taken from a study of OX40 agonist ivuxolimab in advanced cancers. The overall study: Ivuxolimab, an agonistic anti-OX40 (CD134) antibody, was given to patients.

Study results and limitations: In general, CD8+ T cells held more expanded clones than CD4+ did, on average.

This specimen consisted of CD4+ or CD8+ T cells sorted from blood, obtained in a trial of the OX40 agonist ivuxolimab. This TCR derives from an adult with an advanced solid tumor such as melanoma, head and neck, liver or kidney cancer. This chain uses TRBV28 with TRBJ1-5; no reliable D call. The DNA for the CDR3 is TGTGCCAGCAGTCGGCAGCCCCAGCATTTT. This sequence encodes CASSRQPQHF.